The next 27 T cell receptor beta chains were all read from a single sample in a study of cytomegalovirus exposure and HLA in healthy donors (TCRdb year 2017). The library relied on the immunoSEQ multiplex PCR assay. The multiplex PCR relied on a mix of 60 forward primers for TCR Vbeta segments and 13 reverse primers for TCR Jbeta segments. The clones in this table, taken by TCRdb from immuneACCESS, are in-frame only. Not every clone is retained; where verified, under half of the shortfall comes from an unresolved V gene, and the cause of the rest is unknown. This sample lists 210,000 or so clones; around four fifths were detected once. 2.7% of the sample is in the top ten clones. The sequenced material came from PBMCs. The source of these receptors is a woman between 55 and 75 years old in good health and CMV-seropositive.

This clone was seen a handful of times. This sequence joins TRBV19 and TRBJ2-5, with TRBD2 as a possible D gene (6 bases). The CDR3 runs 13 residues. V was cut by 4 bases and J by 5 bases, with 11 bases left in between. Germline CDR1 LNHDA, CDR2 SQIVND (reference sequence). The CDR3 sequence: CASSRGEYETQYF. The DNA for the CDR3 is TGTGCCAGTAGTAGGGGGGAATATGAGACCCAGTACTTC.

The J gene is TRBJ2-3, the V gene TRBV5-4; possible D gene TRBD2, 5 bases. The CDR3 spans 16 residues. Germline V gene sequence: CDR1 SGHNT, CDR2 YYREEE (reference sequence). The V end lost 3 bases, the J end lost 4 bases, and 18 bases lay between the germline ends. The CDR3 protein is CASSYGIQYDSDTQYF. CDR3 in DNA: TGTGCCAGCAGCTACGGGATTCAGTACGATTCAGATACGCAGTATTTT.

V and J are TRBV6-5 and TRBJ2-2, with 7 bases that match TRBD2. From germline, CDR1 is MNHEY and CDR2 SVGAGI. V shed 1 base and J 0 bases; nucleotides not matched to a gene: 2. This CDR3 comprises 16 residues. The CDR3 nucleotides are TGTGCCAGCAGTTACTGGCTAGCGGCGAACACCGGGGAGCTGTTTTTT. Translated: CASSYWLAANTGELFF.

The J gene is TRBJ2-7, the V gene TRBV29-1, with D unresolved. Trimming took 8 bases from V and 6 from J, leaving 14 bases between them. This CDR3 has 11 residues. Germline CDR1 reads SQVTM; CDR2 reads ANQGSEA. The CDR3: CSIGDLREQYF. In DNA, the CDR3 is TGCAGCATAGGAGACCTACGCGAGCAGTACTTC.

This sequence joins TRBV7-9 and TRBJ2-5, with 10 bases matching TRBD1. The assigned J gene may be wrong: the sequence end matches TRBJ2-7 better. In germline, CDR1 is SEHNR, CDR2 FQNEAQ (reference sequence). This CDR3 comprises 15 residues. The CDR3 DNA reads TGTGCCAGCAGCTTAGCGACAGGGGGCCAGCACGAGCAGTACTTC. This codes for CASSLATGGQHEQYF.

The chain couples TRBV7-2 to TRBJ2-3, with D unclear. The germline V gene has CDR1 SGHTA and CDR2 FQGNSA. Deletions cut 1 base from V and 2 bases from J, with 7 bases between. CDR3 size: 14 residues. The CDR3 protein is CASSLVYPTDTQYF. The CDR3 region has the DNA TGTGCCAGCAGCTTAGTCTACCCCACAGATACGCAGTATTTT.

The gene calls are TRBV5-1 and TRBJ2-5; 9 nucleotides match TRBD1. Germline CDR1 and CDR2: SGHRS and YFSETQ. CDR3 length: 15 amino acids. J was trimmed by 3 bases and V by 0 bases; bases with no gene match: 3. This CDR3 is CASSLAGQGKETQYF. DNA for the CDR3: TGCGCCAGCAGCTTGGCGGGACAGGGTAAAGAGACCCAGTACTTC.

The chain is built from TRBV21-1 and TRBJ2-3; TRBD2 is taken as the D call from the table, unchecked against the DNA. TRBV21-1 is a listed pseudogene. CDR3 length equals 17 residues. CDR3 sequence reads: CASSRGQGGRAADTQYF. The CDR3 DNA reads as TGTGCCAGCAGCAGAGGGCAAGGCGGGAGGGCCGCAGATACGCAGTATTTT.

This chain uses TRBV7-3 with TRBJ2-7, with 8 bases identical to TRBD1. Germline V gives CDR1 SGHTA, CDR2 FQGTGA. The CDR3 sequence is 14 residues long. Losses at the gene ends were 6 bases for V and 6 bases for J; bases not matched to a gene: 10. CDR3 sequence: CASSSQGQGVEQYF. DNA for the CDR3: TGTGCCAGCAGTTCTCAAGGACAGGGAGTCGAGCAGTACTTC.

The genes are TRBV9 and TRBJ2-3; D gene unclear. V was clipped by 2 bases and J by 2 bases, with 6 bases between them. CDR3 length: 13 amino acids. Per germline, CDR1 SGDLS and CDR2 YYNGEE. CDR3 nucleotides: TGTGCCAGCAGCGTCATACACACAGATACGCAGTATTTT. Protein sequence: CASSVIHTDTQYF. Supplemented by reference TRBV9 and TRBJ2-3, the full variable domain reads DSGVTQTPKHLITATGQRVTLRCSPRSGDLSVYWYQQSLDQGLQFLIQYYNGEERAKGNILERFSAQQFPDLHSELNLSSLELGDSALYFCASSVIHTDTQYFGPGTRLTVL.

The chain is built from TRBV7-9 and TRBJ1-2; 8 bases match TRBD1. Germline-derived CDR1 and CDR2 are SEHNR and FQNEAQ (reference sequence). The CDR3 contains 16 residues. With V trimmed by 3 bases and J by 0 bases, 6 bases remained unmatched. The CDR3 protein is CASSFNRDRSNYGYTF. CDR3 sequence (DNA): TGTGCCAGCAGCTTTAACCGGGACAGGTCTAACTATGGCTACACCTTC. Supplemented by reference TRBV7-9 and TRBJ1-2, the full variable domain reads DTGVSQNPRHKITKRGQNVTFRCDPISEHNRLYWYRQTLGQGPEFLTYFQNEAQLEKSRLLSDRFSAERPKGSFSTLEIQRTEQGDSAMYLCASSFNRDRSNYGYTFGSGTRLTVV.

This clone was observed a single time. This chain uses TRBV6-5 with TRBJ2-2, with 7 positions matching TRBD1. Germline CDR1 MNHEY, CDR2 SVGAGI. The junction had 4 bases not matched to a gene; V was cut back by 6 bases and J by 6 bases. The CDR3 spans 13 residues. This chain's CDR3 is CASRITGAGELFF. CDR3 in DNA: TGTGCCAGCAGAATTACAGGGGCCGGGGAGCTGTTTTTT.

The chain couples TRBV5-4 to TRBJ2-1; maybe TRBD2 (6 bases). Germline V gives CDR1 SGHNT, CDR2 YYREEE (reference sequence). Trimming left V 3 bases short and J 0 bases short, with 10 bases between. The CDR3 spans 15 residues. Here the CDR3 DNA reads TGTGCCAGCAGCTCGGGACTGGGCTCCTACAATGAGCAGTTCTTC. This translates into CASSSGLGSYNEQFF.

This rearrangement joins TRBV6-5 to TRBJ1-1; no firm D call. CDR1 MNHEY and CDR2 SVGAGI come from the germline V gene. Trimming shortened V by 2 bases and J by 0 bases, and 10 bases separated the two germline ends. The CDR3 loop spans 15 amino acids. CDR3 loop: CASSYIANMNTEAFF. CDR3 sequence (DNA): TGTGCCAGCAGTTACATTGCCAACATGAACACTGAAGCTTTCTTT.

With respect to this clone: Other DNA sequences in the sample encode the same CDR3. The chain is built from TRBV5-1 and TRBJ1-5; D is unresolved. Trimming stripped 0 bases from V and 4 bases from J, with 8 bases between. Per the germline V gene, CDR1 is SGHRS and CDR2 is YFSETQ. CDR3 length: 14 residues. CDR3 sequence: CASSLGQSNQPQHF. The CDR3, as DNA: TGCGCCAGCAGCTTGGGGCAGTCAAATCAGCCCCAGCATTTT. The variable domain in full, completed from reference TRBV5-1 and TRBJ1-5, reads KAGVTQTPRYLIKTRGQQVTLSCSPISGHRSVSWYQQTPGQGLQFLFEYFSETQRNKGNFPGRFSGRQFSNSRSEMNVSTLELGDSALYLCASSLGQSNQPQHFGDGTRLSIL.

CDR3: CASTGDRGRTGELFF. The CDR3 nucleotides read TGTGCCAGCACCGGGGACAGGGGGCGGACCGGGGAGCTGTTTTTT. The chain joins TRBV2 to TRBJ2-2; 12 bases fit TRBD1. Per the germline V gene, CDR1 is SNHLY and CDR2 is FYNNEI. The CDR3 is 15 residues long. Unmatched junction bases numbered 5, after V lost 7 bases and J lost 5 bases.

This clone came up a few times. CDR3 amino acids: CASSSRGRGYTF. The CDR3 nucleotides are TGTGCCAGCAGCTCAAGGGGGCGAGGCTACACCTTC. The chain joins TRBV7-2 to TRBJ1-2, with 7 nucleotides matching TRBD1. Trimming removed 4 bases from V and 8 bases from J; junction bases left unmatched: 4. There are 12 residues in the CDR3. CDR1 is SGHTA and CDR2 is FQGNSA in the germline V gene.

The chain recombines TRBV2 with TRBJ1-5, with a tentative D call TRBD1 (6 bases). V gave up 0 bases and J gave up 5 bases, with 8 bases separating them. The CDR3 length is 14 residues. Per germline, CDR1 SNHLY and CDR2 FYNNEI. In nucleotides, the CDR3 is TGTGCCAGCAGTGAAGCAGGGGGGGATCAGCCCCAGCATTTT. Residues: CASSEAGGDQPQHF. The whole variable domain, remainder taken from reference TRBV2 and TRBJ1-5, is EPEVTQTPSHQVTQMGQEVILRCVPISNHLYFYWYRQILGQKVEFLVSFYNNEISEKSEIFDDQFSVERPDGSNFTLKIRSTKLEDSAMYFCASSEAGGDQPQHFGDGTRLSIL.

The rearrangement uses TRBV18 and TRBJ2-1; TRBD1 is a possible D gene (5 bases). With 1 base removed from V and 4 bases from J, the gap between germline ends came to 11 bases. Germline-derived CDR1 and CDR2 are KGHSH and LQKENI. The CDR3 sequence is 15 residues long. The CDR3 protein is CASSPLQGLYNEQFF. The CDR3 DNA reads as TGTGCCAGCTCACCACTCCAGGGATTATACAATGAGCAGTTCTTC. The whole variable domain, filled in from reference TRBV18 and TRBJ2-1, reads NAGVMQNPRHLVRRRGQEARLRCSPMKGHSHVYWYRQLPEEGLKFMVYLQKENIIDESGMPKERFSAEFPKEGPSILRIQQVVRGDSAAYFCASSPLQGLYNEQFFGPGTRLTVL.

The chain links TRBV28 to TRBJ2-3; a possible D gene is TRBD2 (7 bases). The V gene lost 10 bases and the J gene lost 6 bases, with 17 bases spanning the gap. This CDR3 has 13 amino acids. Germline loops: CDR1 MDHEN, CDR2 SYDVKM. In DNA, the CDR3 is TGTGCCACCGTCCAGGGGAGGGGGGATACGCAGTATTTT. Its protein is CATVQGRGDTQYF.

The V and J genes are TRBV11-2 and TRBJ1-5, with TRBD1 matching over 9 bases. V trimming: 6 bases; J trimming: 7 bases; junction bases outside the gene matches: 7. The CDR3 is made up of 14 amino acids. The V gene's germline CDR1 is SGHAT and CDR2 FQNNGV. This CDR3 is CASSRDRAGQPQHF. CDR3 bases: TGTGCCAGCAGTAGGGACAGGGCGGGACAGCCCCAGCATTTT.

In its sample, this clone was seen many times. The gene calls are TRBV4-2 and TRBJ1-3; TRBD1 is a possible D gene (5 bases). The CDR3 covers 16 residues. Trimming took off 4 bases at V and 2 bases at J, with 15 bases between the two ends. The germline V gene has CDR1 LGHNA and CDR2 YNFKEQ. This chain's CDR3 is CASSLSREITGNTIYF. For the CDR3, the DNA is TGTGCCAGCAGCCTCTCCAGGGAAATAACTGGAAACACCATATATTTT.

This clone occurred a few times. The chain is built from TRBV7-8 and TRBJ2-2; 10 bases map to TRBD2. V lost 5 bases and J lost 7; bases outside the gene matches: 4. This CDR3 comprises 14 residues. Germline values: CDR1 SGHVS, CDR2 FQNEAQ. CDR3 bases: TGTGCCAGCAGCGGTAGCGGGAGGATCGGGGAGCTGTTTTTT. Translating it yields CASSGSGRIGELFF.

V gene TRBV6-6 combines with J gene TRBJ1-1; D unclear. CDR1 and CDR2 from the germline V gene are MNHNY and SVGAGI (reference sequence). The CDR3 sequence is 15 residues long. V gave up 7 bases and J gave up 1 base, with 16 bases separating them. CDR3 bases: TGTGCCAGCACCTACGGTGTCCCTAAGAACACTGAAGCTTTCTTT. It yields the protein CASTYGVPKNTEAFF.

In this sample, this clone turned up once. The chain carries TRBV5-1 and TRBJ1-5; a possible D gene is TRBD1 (5 bases). V gave up 4 bases and J gave up 6 bases, with 17 bases separating them. This CDR3 has 15 residues. From germline, CDR1 is SGHRS and CDR2 YFSETQ. As DNA, the CDR3 is TGCGCCAGCAGCCCCGAAGGGCAGGGCAGTCAGCCCCAGCATTTT. Translation: CASSPEGQGSQPQHF.

The chain couples TRBV9 to TRBJ2-2, with a weak D call TRBD2 (5 bases). There are 13 residues in the CDR3. Trimming took off 4 bases at V and 7 bases at J, with 11 bases between the two ends. Germline CDR1 SGDLS, CDR2 YYNGEE. The CDR3 protein is CASSPGLLGELFF. Here the CDR3 DNA reads TGTGCCAGCAGCCCCGGACTCCTCGGGGAGCTGTTTTTT.

The chain is built from TRBV5-8 and TRBJ2-7; 11 positions match TRBD1. The J segment lost 5 bases and the V segment lost 2 bases, leaving 15 bases of the junction unmatched. Germline CDR1 is SGHTS and CDR2 is YDEGEE. The CDR3 spans 18 residues. This CDR3 is CASSFVKTSGQGGHEQYF. The DNA for the CDR3 is TGTGCCAGCAGCTTCGTAAAAACGTCGGGACAGGGGGGCCACGAGCAGTACTTC.